This TCR beta chain was identified during a study of Tregs in tolerant kidney transplant recipients. Study overall: Sorting of CD4+CD25+CD127- cells followed approximately three-day belatacept mixed lymphocyte reactions, sometimes with approximately five-day graft donor restimulation.

Details on this clone: Antigen unknown.

Whole-study results and caveats: Validation in larger populations is needed because few patients were studied.

TCRdb keeps only in-frame clones here, not all; method: immunoSEQ multiplex PCR. The sample consists of about 21,000 clones, around three fifths of them appearing once. The TCR comes from a human donor in good health. Source material: Tregs from blood cultured with allogeneic cells.

CDR3: CASSLARGDGYTF. CDR3 nucleotide sequence: TGTGCCAGCAGCTTGGCCAGGGGCGATGGCTACACCTTC. The chain combines TRBV5-4 with TRBJ1-2, with a possible D match to TRBD1 (6 bases). Trimming removed 0 bases at V and 6 bases at J, with 9 bases between. The CDR3 spans 13 residues. Germline CDR1 reads SGHNT; CDR2 reads YYREEE (reference sequence).